The rows below give T cell receptor beta chains drawn from one sample of a study of T-cell reconstitution after alpha-beta-depleted transplantation in children. Via MiXCR, TCRdb re-called the PCR reads, giving one row per CDR3 protein. Among approximately 300,000 distinct CDR3 sequences, 7.5% to 9% were seen once, and the ten largest hold approximately 9.6%. The source was peripheral blood, collected 360 days after TCRalphabeta/CD19-depleted stem cell transplant. The receptors come from a female patient between 2 and 10 years old who had a stem cell transplant for Fanconi anemia, so the T cells may come from the graft donor. The CDR3 runs from the conserved cysteine through the conserved F or W. The order of the fields is clone size, D gene, V gene, J gene, CDR3 DNA, CDR3 protein. The D gene is left open where the match is weak. Size values are once, few and many counts, or a class for expanded clones, and some rows have none.

clone_size: many; d_call: -; v_call: TRBV5-1; j_call: TRBJ2-6; cdr3_nt: TGCGCCAGCAGGGGGGGAGGGGCCAACGTCCTGACTTTC; cdr3_aa: CASRGGGANVLTF
clone_size: many; d_call: -; v_call: TRBV12-3/TRBV12-4; j_call: TRBJ2-1; cdr3_nt: TGTGCCAGCAGTTCTGTGGATATTCGCAATGAGCAGTTCTTC; cdr3_aa: CASSSVDIRNEQFF
clone_size: -; d_call: -; v_call: TRBV18; j_call: TRBJ2-5; cdr3_nt: TGTGCCAGCTCACCAACGATGGGGAAAGAGACCCAGTACTTC; cdr3_aa: CASSPTMGKETQYF
clone_size: many; d_call: -; v_call: TRBV5-1; j_call: TRBJ2-3; cdr3_nt: TGCGCCAGCAGCTTGGCAGATCTACCTAGCACAGATACGCAGTATTTT; cdr3_aa: CASSLADLPSTDTQYF
clone_size: many; d_call: TRBD2; v_call: TRBV13; j_call: TRBJ2-5; cdr3_nt: TGTGCCAGCAGCGACTCCGGGACTAGCGGGATTGAGGAGACCCAGTACTTC; cdr3_aa: CASSDSGTSGIEETQYF
clone_size: many; d_call: TRBD1; v_call: TRBV5-1; j_call: TRBJ2-7; cdr3_nt: TGCGCCAGCAACCCGACAGGGAGCTCCTACGAGCAGTACTTC; cdr3_aa: CASNPTGSSYEQYF
clone_size: -; d_call: -; v_call: TRBV7-9; j_call: TRBJ1-4; cdr3_nt: TGTGCCAGCACCCTAGATGCGGCAGGCGCAACTAATGAAAAACTGTTTTTT; cdr3_aa: CASTLDAAGATNEKLFF
clone_size: many; d_call: -; v_call: TRBV5-1; j_call: TRBJ2-3; cdr3_nt: TGCGCCAGCAGCCTTGGCGACGGAATTTCTAGCACAGATACGCAGTATTTT; cdr3_aa: CASSLGDGISSTDTQYF
clone_size: few; d_call: -; v_call: TRBV7-9; j_call: TRBJ1-2; cdr3_nt: TGTGCCAGCAGCTTTGGGGCCAGGGTAGGGAGTAACTATGGCTACACCTTC; cdr3_aa: CASSFGARVGSNYGYTF
clone_size: -; d_call: -; v_call: TRBV7-8; j_call: TRBJ1-2; cdr3_nt: TGTGCCAGCAGCTTAGCCAGGGTTGGCTCGAGAAGCTATGGCTACACCTTC; cdr3_aa: CASSLARVGSRSYGYTF
clone_size: -; d_call: TRBD1; v_call: TRBV20-1; j_call: TRBJ2-3; cdr3_nt: TGCAGTGCGCTACAGGGGGATACGCAGTATTTT; cdr3_aa: CSALQGDTQYF
clone_size: few; d_call: -; v_call: TRBV4-3; j_call: TRBJ1-1; cdr3_nt: TGCGCCAGCAGCCATAGTCTTCAGGGCGCAATGAACACTGAAGCTTTCTTT; cdr3_aa: CASSHSLQGAMNTEAFF
clone_size: many; d_call: -; v_call: TRBV7-2; j_call: TRBJ2-3; cdr3_nt: TGTGCCAGCAGCTTAGCGCTGGTGACTACGAACACAGATACGCAGTATTTT; cdr3_aa: CASSLALVTTNTDTQYF
clone_size: -; d_call: TRBD2; v_call: TRBV28; j_call: TRBJ2-3; cdr3_nt: TGTGCCAGCGGGCTAGCGGGGGGGCAAGCAGATACGCAGTATTTT; cdr3_aa: CASGLAGGQADTQYF
clone_size: many; d_call: -; v_call: TRBV6-2/TRBV6-3; j_call: TRBJ2-1; cdr3_nt: TGTGCCAGCAGTTACTCGATTCGGAGCAATGAGCAGTTCTTC; cdr3_aa: CASSYSIRSNEQFF
clone_size: -; d_call: TRBD2; v_call: TRBV6-2/TRBV6-3; j_call: TRBJ2-3; cdr3_nt: TGTGCCAGCAGACCGATAGCGGGGGCCCCAGATACGCAGTATTTT; cdr3_aa: CASRPIAGAPDTQYF
clone_size: few; d_call: -; v_call: TRBV20-1; j_call: TRBJ1-5; cdr3_nt: TGCAGTGCTAGAGATGAGGGCCGAAAGGGACAGCCCCAGCATTTT; cdr3_aa: CSARDEGRKGQPQHF
clone_size: -; d_call: TRBD2; v_call: TRBV7-2; j_call: TRBJ2-1; cdr3_nt: TGTGCCAGTACGGGAGGGATTGGGAATGAGCAGTTCTTC; cdr3_aa: CASTGGIGNEQFF
clone_size: many; d_call: -; v_call: TRBV6-2/TRBV6-3; j_call: TRBJ2-4; cdr3_nt: TGTGCCAGCAGACCTCAGGGTTTACAAAACATTCAGTACTTC; cdr3_aa: CASRPQGLQNIQYF
clone_size: few; d_call: TRBD2; v_call: TRBV12-3/TRBV12-4; j_call: TRBJ2-3; cdr3_nt: TGTGCCAGCAGTTTAGCGGGGGGGTACGCAGATACGCAGTATTTT; cdr3_aa: CASSLAGGYADTQYF
clone_size: many; d_call: -; v_call: TRBV20-1; j_call: TRBJ1-2; cdr3_nt: TGCACAACTGACAGACCTTATGGCTACACCTTC; cdr3_aa: CTTDRPYGYTF
clone_size: many; d_call: -; v_call: TRBV29-1; j_call: TRBJ1-1; cdr3_nt: TGCAGCGGAACGCTGATGAACACTGAAGCTTTCTTT; cdr3_aa: CSGTLMNTEAFF
clone_size: many; d_call: -; v_call: TRBV29-1; j_call: TRBJ2-5; cdr3_nt: TGCAGCGTGGGGAGACCGGGACCGCATAAAGAGACCCAGTACTTC; cdr3_aa: CSVGRPGPHKETQYF
clone_size: few; d_call: TRBD2; v_call: TRBV9; j_call: TRBJ2-1; cdr3_nt: TGTGCCAGCAGCGTGGTTGGGGGGGAAGGGTTGTTCTTC; cdr3_aa: CASSVVGGEGLFF
clone_size: many; d_call: TRBD2; v_call: TRBV5-5; j_call: TRBJ2-3; cdr3_nt: TGTGCCAGCAGCTTGATCGGGGGGATCACAGATACGCAGTATTTT; cdr3_aa: CASSLIGGITDTQYF
clone_size: -; d_call: TRBD1; v_call: TRBV7-2; j_call: TRBJ1-2; cdr3_nt: TGTGCCAGCAGCCAGCGAACAGGGGGAGGCTACACCTTC; cdr3_aa: CASSQRTGGGYTF
clone_size: few; d_call: TRBD1; v_call: TRBV2; j_call: TRBJ2-2; cdr3_nt: TGTGCCAGCAGTCTTGGCGCCCCGGGACAGGGGGCTGTCGGGGAGCTGTTTTTT; cdr3_aa: CASSLGAPGQGAVGELFF
clone_size: -; d_call: TRBD1; v_call: TRBV5-1; j_call: TRBJ1-4; cdr3_nt: TGCGCCAGCAGGAGGGACAGCAATGAAAAACTGTTTTTT; cdr3_aa: CASRRDSNEKLFF
clone_size: many; d_call: TRBD2; v_call: TRBV12-3/TRBV12-4; j_call: TRBJ2-1; cdr3_nt: TGTGCCAGCAGACGCGGACTAGGCAGTATCAATGAGCAGTTCTTC; cdr3_aa: CASRRGLGSINEQFF
clone_size: -; d_call: TRBD1; v_call: TRBV20-1; j_call: TRBJ2-7; cdr3_nt: TGCAGTGCTAGCGAACCGGGACAGGGGGTAGGCTACGAGCAGTACTTC; cdr3_aa: CSASEPGQGVGYEQYF